This T cell receptor beta chain came from a study of Tregs in tolerant kidney transplant recipients. Findings and limits, study-wide: Biological reproducibility was not directly addressed in this study. Validation in larger populations is needed because few patients were studied.

Looked up from germline, CDR1 is MNHNS and CDR2 is SASEGT. The length of the CDR3 is 15 residues. V lost 2 bases and J lost 2, with 12 bases in between. Recipients received nonmyeloablative bone marrow transplants from related graft donors, with transient mixed chimerism. Unstimulated regulatory T cells (CD4+CD25+CD127-), CD4+CD25- non-regulatory cells, CD4 and CD8 cells were FACS-sorted from thawed PBMCs. The table came from immunoSEQ multiplex PCR; TCRdb's copy has only in-frame clones and leaves some out. The table includes around 64,000 clones, approximately 89% detected once. Concerning this clone itself: The antigen is undetermined.

Source: CD4+ T cells from blood (PBMCs), taken 6 months after the transplant. The clonotype was recovered from a human patient who received a combined kidney and bone marrow transplant. Certain T cells may be donor cells from the graft. The gene calls are TRBV6-1 and TRBJ1-2; no firm D call. The CDR3, as DNA: TGTGCCAGCAGTGAACTCGCCGGCGGGAACTATGGCTACACCTTC. This gives the protein CASSELAGGNYGYTF.